This T cell receptor (beta chain) originates from a study of blood T cell repertoires in COVID-19 (dated by TCRdb to 2019 to 2021). As for the study more broadly: Samples from collaborators originated in the United States, Italy and Spain and spanned both the acute and convalescent phases of COVID-19. The prospective study material was composed of cDNA or gDNA derived from T cells, B-cell-depleted T cells, or PBMCs. Subjects who had been exposed to COVID-19, were actively infected with it, or had recovered from it provided the deeply sampled blood TCRbeta repertoires that made up the dataset. The repertoires were released in a freely available public database meant as a resource for research on the immune response to SARS-CoV-2. Samples came from the ongoing ImmuneRACE study (first 160 participants) plus 1,254 subjects from 6 global collaborators. The sample metadata nearly always contained a de-identified subject ID, COVID-19 status, age in years and sex. Where available, HLA class I and class II types were obtained from metadata supplied by the sample provider rather than from assay-based typing.

TCRbeta CDR3 regions were amplified from genomic DNA by means of the immunoSEQ Assay, a bias-controlled multiplex PCR. In the authors' own workflow: The number of nucleated cells in each sample was estimated from the amplification of reference gene primers within the assay. To quantify the absolute abundance of each unique TCRbeta CDR3 rearrangement, sequence reads were collapsed and filtered. Productive Simpson clonality was computed per sample as the square root of Simpson's diversity index over productive rearrangements. TCRdb limited this immuneACCESS table to in-frame rearrangements with V and J called. A share of clones is missing; checked studies link under half to unresolved V genes, and the rest is unexplained. V, J and clone size are taken as reported in that table, and D and trimming were inferred from the DNA itself. The sample profile shows some 9,200 clones; 80% of them were found once. 7% to 9% of the sample is held by the ten biggest clonotypes.

The collaborating institutions used their own protocols to collect whole blood in K2EDTA tubes. Collaborator samples were shipped for TCRbeta analysis as frozen whole blood, isolated PBMCs, or DNA extracted from either sample type. This clone was picked up one time. Its antigen is unknown. One base away there is no much larger clone; base qualities are not given. V is clipped by 1 base and J by 6 bases, and the sequence between their germline boundaries is 9 bases long. From the cysteine through the phenylalanine, the CDR3 covers 14 amino acids. Only the CDR3 portion is preserved as DNA: 42 bases, with reading frame beginning at the first base. CDR1 and CDR2, looked up from the germline V gene, are SGHDN and FVKESK. Findings and caveats that apply to the study as a whole: How much clinical and demographic metadata was included differed by source and by participant, and the metadata was provided uncurated.

The sequence was collected from a man aged 70-80 years with active COVID-19. Sequenced material: peripheral blood. Recombination connected TRBV14 to TRBJ1-4; the D gene is perhaps TRBD1, from 5 matching bases. CDR3 protein: CASSQGARDEKLFF. At the DNA level, the sequence is TGTGCCAGCAGCCAAGGAGCCAGGGATGAAAAACTGTTTTTT. The full variable domain, with segments outside the CDR3 supplied by the reference TRBV14 and TRBJ1-4 proteins, appears as EAGVTQFPSHSVIEKGQTVTLRCDPISGHDNLYWYRRVMGKEIKFLLHFVKESKQDESGMPNNRFLAERTGGTYSTLKVQPAELEDSGVYFCASSQGARDEKLFFGSGTQLSVL.